Listed below are T cell receptor beta chains from one sample, sequenced in a study of cytomegalovirus exposure and HLA in healthy donors. TCRdb keeps only in-frame clones here, not all; method: immunoSEQ multiplex PCR. The repertoire consists of 100,000 or so clones, with about 16% occurring once and the leading ten covering roughly 0.8%. The sample comprised PBMCs. The source of these receptors is a female donor in good health and CMV-seronegative. Both conserved end residues are part of each CDR3. The order of the fields is J gene, D gene, V gene, CDR3 protein. D genes are given only for firm matches.

TRBJ2-1,-,TRBV11-2,CASSLPSLSYNEQFF
TRBJ2-3,TRBD2,TRBV7-7,CASSLGGDYVTDTQYF
TRBJ1-5,-,TRBV19,CASSIGPVNQPQHF
TRBJ2-7,-,TRBV7-5,CARSFAGSSYEQYF
TRBJ2-5,-,TRBV4-3,CASSGGKKETQYF
TRBJ2-3,TRBD2,TRBV7-6,CASSPKSLAGTSTDTQYF
TRBJ1-1,-,TRBV6-5,CASSELQGNTEAFF
TRBJ1-1,-,TRBV6-1,CASSTRGDTEAFF
TRBJ1-2,TRBD1,TRBV11-2,CASSYTRVQGDGYTF
TRBJ1-2,TRBD1,TRBV19,CASSIVGTGYGYTF
TRBJ1-4,TRBD1,TRBV25-1,CASSEWGDSHWSEKLFF
TRBJ2-3,TRBD2,TRBV28,CASSFRLADTRYF
TRBJ2-1,-,TRBV7-2,CASSSPGYNEQFF
TRBJ2-3,TRBD2,TRBV18,CASSPRSGGSSTDTQYF
TRBJ1-2,-,TRBV5-4,CASSSIANYGYTF
TRBJ2-7,TRBD1,TRBV6-5,CASSSDRGSYEQYF
TRBJ1-1,-,TRBV28,CASSSPAVQGNTEAFF
TRBJ1-1,TRBD1,TRBV29-1,CSARDRKMNTEAFF